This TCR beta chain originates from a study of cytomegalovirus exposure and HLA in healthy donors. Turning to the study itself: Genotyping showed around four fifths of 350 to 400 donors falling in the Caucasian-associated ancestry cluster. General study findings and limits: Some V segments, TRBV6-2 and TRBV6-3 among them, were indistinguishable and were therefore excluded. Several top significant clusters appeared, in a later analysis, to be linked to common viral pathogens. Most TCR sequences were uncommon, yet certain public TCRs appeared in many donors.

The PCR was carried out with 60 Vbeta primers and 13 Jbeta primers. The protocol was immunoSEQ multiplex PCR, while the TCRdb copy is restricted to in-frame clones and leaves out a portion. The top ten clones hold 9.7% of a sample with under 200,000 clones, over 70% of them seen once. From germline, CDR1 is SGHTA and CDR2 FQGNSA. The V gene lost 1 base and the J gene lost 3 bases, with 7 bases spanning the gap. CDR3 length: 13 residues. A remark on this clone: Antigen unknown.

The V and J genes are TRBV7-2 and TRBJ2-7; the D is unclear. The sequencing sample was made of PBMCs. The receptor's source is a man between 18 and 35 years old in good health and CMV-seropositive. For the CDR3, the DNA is TGTGCCAGCAGCTTAGGTTCGGTCTACGAGCAGTACTTC. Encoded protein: CASSLGSVYEQYF.